This is a list of T cell receptor beta chains from one sample in a study of blood T cells in healthy people across ages. TCRdb reprocessed the 5' RACE reads with MiXCR, giving one entry per CDR3 protein. Of more than 900,000 distinct CDR3 sequences in the sample, 20% to 25% were seen once. These same data were also listed under a study on T cells of mothers and their children.

Specimen: blood. These receptors all stem from a girl aged 2 to 9 in good health. The CDR3 runs from the conserved cysteine through the conserved F or W. D genes are given only for firm matches. Size values are once, few and many counts, or a class for expanded clones, and some rows have none.

d_gene	j_gene	abundance	v_gene	CDR3nt	CDR3aa
NA	TRBJ2-7	once	TRBV2	TGTGCCAGCGCCCAAGGCCAGGGTGGGCAGTACTTC	CASAQGQGGQYF
TRBD2	TRBJ2-7	few	TRBV20-1	TGCAGTGCCGGACTAGCTTACGAGCAGTACTTC	CSAGLAYEQYF
NA	TRBJ1-1	few	TRBV4-2	TGTGCCAGCAGACCCTTAGGTGACAACACTGAAGCTTTCTTT	CASRPLGDNTEAFF
NA	TRBJ1-5	NA	TRBV3-1	TGTGCCAGCAGCGCCGGTGGGGCCCAGCATTTT	CASSAGGAQHF
NA	TRBJ2-5	NA	TRBV4-1	TGCGCCAGCAGTCAAAATGGGGAGACCCAGTACTTC	CASSQNGETQYF
TRBD2	TRBJ2-1	NA	TRBV6-5	TGTGCCAGCAGTTACGCGGCTAGCGGGTCCAACAAGAATGAGCAGTTCTTC	CASSYAASGSNKNEQFF
NA	TRBJ1-5	NA	TRBV20-1	TGCAGTGCTGGAGAGGCTAGCAATCAGCCCCAGCATTTT	CSAGEASNQPQHF
NA	TRBJ1-4	NA	TRBV7-9	TGTGCCAGCAGCTTAGTTGCGGGGCTAGTGGAAAAACTGTTTTTT	CASSLVAGLVEKLFF
TRBD1	TRBJ1-2	NA	TRBV9	TGTGCCAGCAGCGTAGGGGGACAGACCTATGGCTACACCTTC	CASSVGGQTYGYTF
NA	TRBJ1-2	few	TRBV28	TGTGCCAGCAGACAGACAGGAGCTTCAAACTATGGCTACACCTTC	CASRQTGASNYGYTF
NA	TRBJ2-1	NA	TRBV29-1	TGCAGCGTTGAAGACCGGACTAAGGACAGTCACTTCTACAACGAGCAGTTCTTC	CSVEDRTKDSHFYNEQFF
NA	TRBJ1-4	NA	TRBV7-2	TGTGCCAGCAGCTTAGAACCAGATAATGAAAAACTGTTTTTT	CASSLEPDNEKLFF
TRBD2	TRBJ2-1	few	TRBV20-1	TGCAGTGCTATTTTAGCGGGAGCGGGGAATGAGCAGTTCTTC	CSAILAGAGNEQFF
TRBD1	TRBJ1-1	NA	TRBV7-6	TGTGCCAGCAGTTGGGACAGGGCTAATTTTTCAACTGTCGCTGAAGCTTTCTTT	CASSWDRANFSTVAEAFF
NA	TRBJ1-2	few	TRBV4-1	TGCGCCAGCAGCCAAGAACCCCGGCCCTACTATGGCTACACCTTC	CASSQEPRPYYGYTF
NA	TRBJ1-1	many	TRBV6-2/TRBV6-3	TGTGCCAGCAGTTATAGCACTGAAGCTTTCTTT	CASSYSTEAFF
NA	TRBJ1-2	few	TRBV3-1	TGTGCCAGCAGCCTGACGGATCCCTTCTATGGCTACACCTTC	CASSLTDPFYGYTF
NA	TRBJ1-4	NA	TRBV3-1	TGTGCCAGCAGCCCAACCTCGAATGATGAGGAAAAACTGTTTTTT	CASSPTSNDEEKLFF
NA	TRBJ2-2	NA	TRBV28	TGTGCCAGCAGTTCCCCCAGCGGACCGAACACCGGGGAGCTGTTTTTT	CASSSPSGPNTGELFF
NA	TRBJ2-7	NA	TRBV4-1	TGCGCCAGCAGCCAAGTTGAACAGGACGAGCAGTACTTC	CASSQVEQDEQYF
NA	TRBJ2-1	NA	TRBV21-1	TGTGCCAGCAGCCGACCCGAAGAGGGGGCGCTTCATGAGCAGTTCTTC	CASSRPEEGALHEQFF
NA	TRBJ2-4	few	TRBV20-1	TGCAGTGCTAGAGACCCAGCCAAAAACATTCAGTACTTC	CSARDPAKNIQYF
NA	TRBJ2-5	few	TRBV12-3/TRBV12-4	TGTGCAGGTGCTAGGGGCGCGACTGAGACCCAGTACTTC	CAGARGATETQYF
NA	TRBJ1-2	NA	TRBV7-2	TGTGCCAGCAGCCAAGGGCAGGCTGGAGGCTACACCTTC	CASSQGQAGGYTF
NA	TRBJ2-5	NA	TRBV3-1	TGTGTCAGCAGCCAACAAGAGACCCAGTACTTC	CVSSQQETQYF
NA	TRBJ2-1	NA	TRBV6-2/TRBV6-3	TGTGCCAGCAGCCTGGGGCGGCCATACAATGAGCAGCTCTTC	CASSLGRPYNEQLF
TRBD2	TRBJ2-7	NA	TRBV20-1	TGCAGCGGGGAGACCATAGCGGGGAGCTCCTACGAGCAGTACTTC	CSGETIAGSSYEQYF
TRBD2	TRBJ2-4	NA	TRBV13	TGTGCCAGCAGCAATAGCGGGGGGCAAAAAAACATTCAGTACTTC	CASSNSGGQKNIQYF
NA	TRBJ2-3	few	TRBV5-7	TGTGCCAGCAGCTTGATATGGGGGGTAACCCTTTCCACAGATACGCAGTGTTTT	CASSLIWGVTLSTDTQCF
NA	TRBJ2-5	NA	TRBV4-3	TGCGCCTGCAGCCAAGGGGTCAGGGAGACCCAGTACTTC	CACSQGVRETQYF
NA	TRBJ1-1	few	TRBV7-6	TGTGCCAGCAGCTTAGATCCTGGGGGAAACACTGAAGCTTTCTTT	CASSLDPGGNTEAFF
NA	TRBJ2-1	few	TRBV29-1	TGCAGCGTCCTGCCTCGGACTACCGGCGTCAATGAGCAGTTCTTC	CSVLPRTTGVNEQFF
TRBD2	TRBJ2-7	NA	TRBV29-1	TGCAGCGTTGGACTAGCGGGGAACTACGAGCAGTACTTC	CSVGLAGNYEQYF
NA	TRBJ1-2	few	TRBV11-2	TGTGCCAGCAGCTCCCCGATGCGGGGCGGCTACACCTTC	CASSSPMRGGYTF
NA	TRBJ2-1	few	TRBV28	TGTGCCAGCAGGGCCGGGGAGAATGAGCAGTTCTTC	CASRAGENEQFF
TRBD1	TRBJ1-5	few	TRBV28	TGTGCCAGCAAATTGACAGGGAATCAGCCCCAGCATTTT	CASKLTGNQPQHF
NA	TRBJ2-7	few	TRBV11-2	TGTGCCAGCACCGACACCGTCTACGAGCAGTACTTC	CASTDTVYEQYF
NA	TRBJ1-1	few	TRBV2	TGTGCCAGCAGACAAACAGGACCCACTGAAGCTTTCTTT	CASRQTGPTEAFF
NA	TRBJ2-5	NA	TRBV4-2	TGTGCCAGCAGCCAAGTATTAGTAGGGACCCAGTACTTC	CASSQVLVGTQYF
TRBD1	TRBJ1-1	few	TRBV6-6	TGTGCCAGCAGCCCTCTCCTCGGACAGGGAGTTCTCCATACTGAAGCTTTCTTT	CASSPLLGQGVLHTEAFF
NA	TRBJ2-4	NA	TRBV5-6	TGTGCCAATAGGAGGGGAGTAGGAGCCAAAAACATTCAGTACTTC	CANRRGVGAKNIQYF
NA	TRBJ2-1	NA	TRBV9	TGTGCCAGCAGCGTGGATGGGCTGGATAGTGCGGCGCAGTTCTTC	CASSVDGLDSAAQFF
NA	TRBJ1-2	NA	TRBV12-5	TGTGCTAGTGGTTTGGTACTGGGGCGAGGGAACTATGGCTACACCTTC	CASGLVLGRGNYGYTF
NA	TRBJ2-5	NA	TRBV7-2	TGTGCCAGCAGCTTAGTTACCCGAGAGACCCAGTACTTC	CASSLVTRETQYF
TRBD2	TRBJ2-1	NA	TRBV10-3	TGTGCCATCAGTGGGAGAGGGACTAGCGGGGGGATTGAGCAGTTCTTC	CAISGRGTSGGIEQFF
NA	TRBJ1-4	many	TRBV7-9	TGTGCCAGCAGCTTTGGAACGGGGGATGAAAAACTGTTTTTT	CASSFGTGDEKLFF
NA	TRBJ2-7	NA	TRBV2	TGTGCCAGCAGTGAAGGTAGCCCCCACTCCTACGAGCAGTACTTC	CASSEGSPHSYEQYF
TRBD1	TRBJ2-5	many	TRBV14	TGTGCCAGCAGCCAGTACACAGGGGACCTCTACGAGACCCAGTACTTC	CASSQYTGDLYETQYF
NA	TRBJ2-6	NA	TRBV6-5	TGTGCCAGCTTTGGGGCTGGGGCCAACGTCCTGACTTTC	CASFGAGANVLTF
NA	TRBJ2-7	NA	TRBV7-9	TGTGCCAGCTCCCTCCTCTCCGGGGGAGAGCAGTACTTC	CASSLLSGGEQYF
TRBD1	TRBJ2-1	NA	TRBV29-1	TGCAGCGTTGCTTTACCCGGGACAGGGTTTAATGAGCAGTTCTTC	CSVALPGTGFNEQFF
NA	TRBJ1-2	many	TRBV18	TGTGCCAGCAGCCCTGGACAGAACTATGGCTACACCTTC	CASSPGQNYGYTF
NA	TRBJ2-5	NA	TRBV28	TGTGCCAGCAGGCGGACGGGACAAGAGACCCAGTACTTC	CASRRTGQETQYF
NA	TRBJ2-5	few	TRBV29-1	TGCAGCGTTGAGACTGTGGGGGAGACCCAGTACTTC	CSVETVGETQYF
NA	TRBJ1-1	NA	TRBV5-6	TGTGCCAGCAGCCCGGGCTGGGAGGGGATGAACACTGAAGCTTTCTTT	CASSPGWEGMNTEAFF
TRBD2	TRBJ2-5	many	TRBV27	TGTGCCAGCAGTGAGGGACTAGCGGTCCAAGAGACCCAGTACTTC	CASSEGLAVQETQYF
NA	TRBJ2-5	NA	TRBV12-3/TRBV12-4	NA	CASSSSDRGGWETQYF